The subject of this entry is one T cell receptor (beta chain). What it binds is unknown. The sample belongs to a study of CD8+ T cells in alopecia areata. As part of sample collection, lesional scalp punch biopsies and peripheral blood were taken from alopecia areata patients. Whole-study results and caveats: Although TCR sharing was seen in mice, sharing across patients was less clear, possibly for HLA-related reasons. Greater clonality was observed in lesional scalp samples, especially alopecia totalis/universalis, versus normal scalp.

TCR sequencing used cDNA made by reverse transcription of extracted RNA. Method: immunoSEQ multiplex PCR; TCRdb's copy keeps in-frame clones and lacks some. The sample includes approximately 34,000 clones, around 60% seen only once; the top ten take around 40%. This CDR3 contains 18 residues. The specimen was NKG2D-high CD8+ T cells sorted from blood. The TCR sequence derives from a human donor with alopecia areata. The chain uses TRBV21-1 and TRBJ2-1; the tabulated D call, TRBD2, remains unverified against the DNA. TRBV21-1 is shown as a pseudogene. CDR3 residues: CASTGRLAGGRAYNEQFF. As DNA, the CDR3 is TGTGCCAGCACCGGGAGACTAGCGGGAGGGAGAGCCTACAATGAGCAGTTCTTC.